This T cell receptor (beta chain) was observed in a study of early T cells in non-severe SARS-CoV-2 infection. This clonotype was counted at least ten times. TCRdb re-called the 5' RACE reads with MiXCR, one entry per CDR3 protein. The profile shows 87,000 or so distinct CDR3 sequences, around 12% of them singletons. The trim removed 4 bases at V and 9 bases at J, leaving 18 bases unmatched. The V gene's germline CDR1 is MGHRA and CDR2 YSYEKL. There are 18 residues in the CDR3. Sequenced input: whole blood. The source is an adult who was a healthcare worker with PCR-confirmed SARS-CoV-2 infection or an uninfected control (not recorded which). This chain uses TRBV4-1 with TRBJ2-1; 10 bases align to TRBD2. CDR3 loop: CASSLGSWLVAGGPEQFF. The CDR3, as DNA: TGCGCCAGCAGCCTGGGGAGTTGGTTGGTAGCGGGAGGCCCTGAGCAGTTCTTC.